The entry that follows covers one TCR beta chain sequence. Its antigen remains unidentified. Naive-designated CD8 cells lacked CD45RO, were positively enriched for CCR7, and omitted terminally differentiated effector memory CD45RA+ cells. Participating donors were healthy, HIV-negative adults free of recent acute infections or vaccinations. The CDR3 spans 14 residues. Trimming took 6 bases from V and 2 from J; bases not matched to a gene: 4. Germline values: CDR1 SQVTM, CDR2 ANQGSEA. Profiling relied on immunoSEQ multiplex PCR, and the TCRdb table lists in-frame clones only, not all of them. The table records approximately 840,000 clones, 90% to 98% of them present only once. The data derive from a study of shared clonotypes between healthy human individuals. Study context: In total, the donors were a couple of women and a few men aged 18 to 49.

Findings and limits, study-wide: Across subsets, estimated richness was generally greater for naive than for memory populations. Sorted-subset sequencing was shown by rarefaction to be incomplete despite large depth.

The sample consisted of naive CD8+ T cells sorted from blood. The chain is built from TRBV29-1 and TRBJ2-3; 11 nucleotides align to TRBD1. The receptor was isolated from a man between 25 and 39 years old in good health. As DNA, the CDR3 is TGCAGCGTGGGGACAGGGGGACACACAGATACGCAGTATTTT. It yields the protein CSVGTGGHTDTQYF.